The rows below give T cell receptor beta chains drawn from one sample of a study of regulatory T cells in long-lasting Graves disease. In TCRdb, the multiplex PCR reads were re-called with MiXCR into one record per CDR3 protein. The table shows hundreds of thousands of distinct CDR3 sequences, with 20% to 25% occurring only once. Specimen: peripheral blood mononuclear cells (PBMCs), collected when the disease was refractory, from a patient treated with antithyroid drugs. The source of these receptors is a female donor with Graves disease. Each CDR3 is given with its conserved first and last residue. D genes are given only for firm matches. Clone size is not always given. Where it is, it says once, few, many or a class for expanded clones.

D: TRBD2; V: TRBV5-1; size: NA; J: TRBJ2-4; CDR3: CASSLRGGRDIQYF; DNA: TGCGCCAGCAGCCTGCGGGGAGGGAGAGACATTCAGTACTTC
D: TRBD2; V: TRBV12-3/TRBV12-4; size: few; J: TRBJ2-2; CDR3: CASSPLGGLDTGELFF; DNA: TGTGCCAGCAGTCCGCTGGGGGGGTTGGACACCGGGGAGCTGTTTTTT
D: NA; V: TRBV28; size: many; J: TRBJ1-2; CDR3: CASSSPANGYTF; DNA: TGTGCCAGCAGTTCGCCGGCAAATGGCTACACCTTC
D: NA; V: TRBV2; size: few; J: TRBJ2-3; CDR3: CASSENSGGNTQYF; DNA: TGTGCCAGCAGTGAGAACAGTGGGGGAAATACGCAGTATTTT
D: TRBD2; V: TRBV28; size: NA; J: TRBJ2-1; CDR3: CASSRSGGYNEQFF; DNA: TGTGCCAGCAGTCGGTCGGGGGGCTACAATGAGCAGTTCTTC
D: TRBD2; V: TRBV6-1; size: few; J: TRBJ2-5; CDR3: CASSPNQRGFGAQYF; DNA: TGTGCCAGCAGTCCAAATCAGCGGGGGTTCGGAGCCCAGTACTTC
D: NA; V: TRBV7-2; size: many; J: TRBJ2-7; CDR3: CASSRNVPYEQYF; DNA: TGTGCCAGCAGCCGAAACGTCCCCTACGAGCAGTACTTC
D: TRBD1; V: TRBV29-1; size: NA; J: TRBJ1-1; CDR3: CSGGGRTGDTEAFF; DNA: TGCAGCGGTGGGGGCCGGACAGGGGACACTGAAGCTTTCTTT
D: NA; V: TRBV6-4; size: NA; J: TRBJ2-5; CDR3: CASSGAGEETQYF; DNA: TGTGCCAGCAGCGGCGCCGGGGAGGAGACCCAGTACTTC
D: TRBD2; V: TRBV3-1; size: many; J: TRBJ2-7; CDR3: CASSQGLADSNEQYF; DNA: TGTGCCAGCAGCCAAGGACTAGCGGATTCAAACGAGCAGTACTTC
D: NA; V: TRBV27; size: many; J: TRBJ1-2; CDR3: CASSPAGVNGYTF; DNA: TGTGCCAGCAGTCCTGCAGGGGTGAATGGCTACACCTTC
D: NA; V: TRBV25-1; size: NA; J: TRBJ1-6; CDR3: CASSEWSVNSPLHF; DNA: TGTGCCAGCAGTGAATGGAGCGTGAATTCACCCCTCCACTTT
D: NA; V: TRBV20-1; size: many; J: TRBJ2-7; CDR3: CSARYWDEQYF; DNA: TGCAGTGCTAGGTACTGGGACGAGCAGTACTTC
D: NA; V: TRBV28; size: NA; J: TRBJ1-1; CDR3: CASSRSGATEAFF; DNA: TGTGCCAGCAGTCGAAGCGGGGCCACTGAAGCTTTCTTT
D: NA; V: TRBV19; size: few; J: TRBJ1-5; CDR3: CASSAQVDQPQHF; DNA: TGTGCCAGTAGTGCACAGGTGGATCAGCCCCAGCATTTT
D: NA; V: TRBV6-5; size: NA; J: TRBJ1-1; CDR3: CASSYSMRTEILNTEAFF; DNA: TGTGCCAGCAGTTACTCGATGCGGACAGAGATTTTGAACACTGAAGCTTTCTTT
D: NA; V: TRBV12-3/TRBV12-4; size: many; J: TRBJ2-7; CDR3: CASSSGGSEQYF; DNA: TGTGCCAGCAGCTCCGGGGGAAGCGAGCAGTACTTC
D: NA; V: TRBV7-6; size: NA; J: TRBJ1-2; CDR3: CASSSGSGFAYGYTF; DNA: TGTGCCAGCAGCTCCGGTTCCGGTTTTGCCTATGGCTACACCTTC
D: NA; V: TRBV12-3/TRBV12-4; size: NA; J: TRBJ1-4; CDR3: CASSLKEKPFF; DNA: TGTGCCAGCAGTTTAAAGGAAAAACCGTTTTTT
D: TRBD1; V: TRBV29-1; size: few; J: TRBJ1-1; CDR3: CSVERQGNTEAFF; DNA: TGCAGCGTTGAGAGACAGGGGAACACTGAAGCTTTCTTT
D: TRBD2; V: TRBV20-1; size: NA; J: TRBJ2-1; CDR3: CSATGLAGSDEQFF; DNA: TGCAGTGCTACCGGACTAGCGGGCTCGGATGAGCAGTTCTTC
D: NA; V: TRBV28; size: many; J: TRBJ2-5; CDR3: CASSLFVETQYF; DNA: TGTGCCAGCAGCTTATTCGTTGAGACCCAGTACTTC
D: NA; V: TRBV7-2; size: many; J: TRBJ2-5; CDR3: CASSPGPNQETQYF; DNA: TGTGCCAGCAGCCCGGGACCGAACCAAGAGACCCAGTACTTC
D: TRBD1; V: TRBV27; size: many; J: TRBJ1-5; CDR3: CASATGGGFENQPQHF; DNA: TGTGCCAGCGCAACAGGGGGCGGGTTTGAAAATCAGCCCCAGCATTTT
D: NA; V: TRBV2; size: NA; J: TRBJ2-2; CDR3: CASSDSGSRTGELFF; DNA: TGTGCCAGCAGTGATTCAGGGTCGAGGACCGGGGAGCTGTTTTTT
D: NA; V: TRBV12-3/TRBV12-4; size: NA; J: TRBJ2-1; CDR3: CASSWTRYNEQFF; DNA: TGTGCCAGCAGTTGGACTCGGTACAATGAGCAGTTCTTC
D: TRBD2; V: TRBV29-1; size: NA; J: TRBJ2-7; CDR3: CSVVGGTSGSSYEQYF; DNA: TGCAGCGTTGTAGGCGGGACTAGCGGGAGCTCCTACGAGCAGTACTTC
D: TRBD1; V: TRBV27; size: once; J: TRBJ2-5; CDR3: CASSLGRGTGEETQYF; DNA: TGTGCCAGCAGTTTAGGGAGAGGGACAGGAGAAGAGACCCAGTACTTC
D: TRBD2; V: TRBV7-2; size: NA; J: TRBJ2-2; CDR3: CASSSRGGYTGELFF; DNA: TGTGCCAGCAGCTCGCGGGGGGGCTACACCGGGGAGCTGTTTTTT
D: NA; V: TRBV30; size: few; J: TRBJ1-1; CDR3: CAWSAGEAFF; DNA: TGTGCCTGGAGTGCGGGGGAAGCTTTCTTT
D: NA; V: TRBV6-5; size: many; J: TRBJ1-5; CDR3: CASSYSAVPLLPQHF; DNA: TGTGCCAGCAGTTACTCAGCAGTCCCTCTGTTGCCCCAGCATTTT
D: TRBD1; V: TRBV6-1; size: few; J: TRBJ2-2; CDR3: CASRTGSSGELFF; DNA: TGTGCCAGCAGGACAGGGTCGAGCGGGGAGCTGTTTTTT
D: TRBD1; V: TRBV29-1; size: many; J: TRBJ1-2; CDR3: CSVEDPRTGVDGYTF; DNA: TGCAGCGTTGAAGATCCCAGGACAGGGGTGGATGGCTACACCTTC
D: NA; V: TRBV12-3/TRBV12-4; size: few; J: TRBJ1-1; CDR3: CASSFIGPGGNTEAFF; DNA: TGTGCCAGCAGTTTTATAGGGCCGGGGGGAAACACTGAAGCTTTCTTT
D: TRBD1; V: TRBV20-1; size: few; J: TRBJ1-4; CDR3: CSASDRGQGNEKLFF; DNA: TGCAGTGCTAGTGACAGGGGCCAAGGAAATGAAAAACTGTTTTTT
D: NA; V: TRBV12-3/TRBV12-4; size: many; J: TRBJ1-5; CDR3: CASRLRGSNQPQHF; DNA: TGTGCCAGCAGACTCAGGGGTAGCAATCAGCCCCAGCATTTT
D: NA; V: TRBV6-5; size: many; J: TRBJ1-3; CDR3: CASSYSYGSSSGNTIYF; DNA: TGTGCCAGCAGTTACAGTTACGGGAGTTCCTCTGGAAACACCATATATTTT
D: NA; V: TRBV7-9; size: many; J: TRBJ1-2; CDR3: CASSPDNYGYTF; DNA: TGTGCCAGCAGCCCAGACAACTATGGCTACACCTTC
D: NA; V: TRBV29-1; size: few; J: TRBJ1-5; CDR3: CSAAGATNQPQHF; DNA: TGCAGCGCGGCGGGGGCCACAAATCAGCCCCAGCATTTT
D: NA; V: TRBV11-2; size: many; J: TRBJ2-2; CDR3: CASNDAEGTGELFF; DNA: TGTGCCAGCAATGACGCCGAGGGCACCGGGGAGCTGTTTTTT